This T cell receptor (beta chain) was captured by sequencing in a study of early T cells in non-severe SARS-CoV-2 infection. Each cDNA molecule carried a unique molecular identifier. TCRdb re-derived calls from the 5' RACE reads in MiXCR, one entry per CDR3 protein. This repertoire shows roughly 55,000 distinct CDR3 sequences, about 15% found once; its top ten account for about 9%. Germline V gene lookup returns CDR1 DFQATT and CDR2 SNEGSKA (reference sequence). The trim removed 5 bases at V and 10 bases at J, leaving 14 bases unmatched. The CDR3 sequence is 15 residues long. The genes are TRBV20-1 and TRBJ2-3, with 11 nucleotides matching TRBD1. The receptor comes from an adult who was a healthcare worker with PCR-confirmed SARS-CoV-2 infection or an uninfected control (not recorded which). This specimen consisted of whole blood, obtained at baseline. CDR3 nucleotides: TGCAGTGCTCAAAACCGGGACAGGGGGATCTCGGCGCAGTATTTT. Translated: CSAQNRDRGISAQYF.